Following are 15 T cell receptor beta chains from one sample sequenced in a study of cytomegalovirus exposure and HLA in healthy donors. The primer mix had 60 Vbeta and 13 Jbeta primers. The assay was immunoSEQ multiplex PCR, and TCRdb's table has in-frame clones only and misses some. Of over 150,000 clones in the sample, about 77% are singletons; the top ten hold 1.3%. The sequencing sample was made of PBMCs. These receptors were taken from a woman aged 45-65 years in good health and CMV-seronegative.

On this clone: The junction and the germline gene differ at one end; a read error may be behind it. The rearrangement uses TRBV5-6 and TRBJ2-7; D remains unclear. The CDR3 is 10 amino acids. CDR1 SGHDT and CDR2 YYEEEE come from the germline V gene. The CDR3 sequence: CASSLGHAVF. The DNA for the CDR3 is TGTGCCAGCAGCTTGGGACACGCAGTCTTC. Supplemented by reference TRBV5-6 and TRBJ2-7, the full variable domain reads DAGVTQSPTHLIKTRGQQVTLRCSPKSGHDTVSWYQQALGQGPQFIFQYYEEEERQRGNFPDRFSGHQFPNYSSELNVNALLLGDSALYLCASSLGHAVFGPGTRLTVT.

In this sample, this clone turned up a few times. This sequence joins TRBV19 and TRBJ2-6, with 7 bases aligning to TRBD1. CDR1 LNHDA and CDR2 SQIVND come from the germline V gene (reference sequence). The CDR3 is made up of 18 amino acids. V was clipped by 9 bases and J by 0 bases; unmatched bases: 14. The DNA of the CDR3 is TGTGCCAGCGGGGACAGACCCTTCCCTAGCTCTGGGGCCAACGTCCTGACTTTC. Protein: CASGDRPFPSSGANVLTF.

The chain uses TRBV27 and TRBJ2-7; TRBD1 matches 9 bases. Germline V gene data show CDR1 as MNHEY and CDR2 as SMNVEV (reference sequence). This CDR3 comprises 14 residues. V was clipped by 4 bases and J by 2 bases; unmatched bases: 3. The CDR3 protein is CASSYGTGPYEQYF. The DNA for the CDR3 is TGTGCCAGCAGTTATGGGACAGGGCCCTACGAGCAGTACTTC.

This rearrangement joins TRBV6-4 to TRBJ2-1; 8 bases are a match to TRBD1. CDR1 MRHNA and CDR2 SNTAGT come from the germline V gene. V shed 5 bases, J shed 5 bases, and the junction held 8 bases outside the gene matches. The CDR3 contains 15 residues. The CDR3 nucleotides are TGTGCCAGCAGTTCACAGGGGGAAAGTCACAATGAGCAGTTCTTC. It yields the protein CASSSQGESHNEQFF.

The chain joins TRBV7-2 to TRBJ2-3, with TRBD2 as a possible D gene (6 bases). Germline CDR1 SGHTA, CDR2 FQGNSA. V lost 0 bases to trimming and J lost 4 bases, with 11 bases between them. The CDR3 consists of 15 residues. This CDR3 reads CASSLAGPGADTQYF. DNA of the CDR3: TGTGCCAGCAGCTTAGCGGGGCCGGGGGCAGATACGCAGTATTTT. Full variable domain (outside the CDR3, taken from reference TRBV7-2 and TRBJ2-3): GAGVSQSPSNKVTEKGKDVELRCDPISGHTALYWYRQSLGQGLEFLIYFQGNSAPDKSGLPSDRFSAERTGGSVSTLTIQRTQQEDSAVYLCASSLAGPGADTQYFGPGTRLTVL.

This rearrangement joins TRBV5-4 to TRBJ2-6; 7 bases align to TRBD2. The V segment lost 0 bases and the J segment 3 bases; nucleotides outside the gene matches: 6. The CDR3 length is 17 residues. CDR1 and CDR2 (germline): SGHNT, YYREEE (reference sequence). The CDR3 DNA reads TGTGCCAGCAGCTTGGCCGGGGGGAGTGGTGGGGCCAACGTCCTGACTTTC. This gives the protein CASSLAGGSGGANVLTF. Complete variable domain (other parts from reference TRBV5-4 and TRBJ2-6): ETGVTQSPTHLIKTRGQQVTLRCSSQSGHNTVSWYQQALGQGPQFIFQYYREEENGRGNFPPRFSGLQFPNYSSELNVNALELDDSALYLCASSLAGGSGGANVLTFGAGSRLTVL.

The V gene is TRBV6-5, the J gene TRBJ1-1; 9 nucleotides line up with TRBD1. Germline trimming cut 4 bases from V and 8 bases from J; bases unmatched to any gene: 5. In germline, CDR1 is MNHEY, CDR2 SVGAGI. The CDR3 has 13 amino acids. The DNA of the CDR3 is TGTGCCAGCAGTTTTCCCGGGACAGGGGAAGCTTTCTTT. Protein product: CASSFPGTGEAFF.

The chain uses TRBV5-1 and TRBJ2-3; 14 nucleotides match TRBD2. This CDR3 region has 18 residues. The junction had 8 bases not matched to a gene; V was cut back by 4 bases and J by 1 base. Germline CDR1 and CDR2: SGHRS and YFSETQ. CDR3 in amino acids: CASSLGLAGGRGTDTQYF. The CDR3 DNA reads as TGCGCCAGCAGCCTCGGACTAGCGGGGGGCCGGGGCACAGATACGCAGTATTTT. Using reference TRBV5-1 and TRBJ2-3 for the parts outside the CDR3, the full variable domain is KAGVTQTPRYLIKTRGQQVTLSCSPISGHRSVSWYQQTPGQGLQFLFEYFSETQRNKGNFPGRFSGRQFSNSRSEMNVSTLELGDSALYLCASSLGLAGGRGTDTQYFGPGTRLTVL.

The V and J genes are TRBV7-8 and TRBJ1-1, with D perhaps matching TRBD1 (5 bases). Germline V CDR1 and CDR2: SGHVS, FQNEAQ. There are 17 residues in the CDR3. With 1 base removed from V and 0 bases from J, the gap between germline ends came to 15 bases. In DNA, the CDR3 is TGTGCCAGCAGCTTAGGTGCAGGGAAGGGGCTGAACACTGAAGCTTTCTTT. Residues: CASSLGAGKGLNTEAFF.

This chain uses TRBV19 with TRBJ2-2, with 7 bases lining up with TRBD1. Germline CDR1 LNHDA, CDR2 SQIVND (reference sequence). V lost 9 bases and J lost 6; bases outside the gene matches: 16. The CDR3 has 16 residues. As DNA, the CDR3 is TGTGCCAGCCGAAGCCCCTCCGGGACAGTGGCCGGGGAGCTGTTTTTT. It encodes CASRSPSGTVAGELFF.

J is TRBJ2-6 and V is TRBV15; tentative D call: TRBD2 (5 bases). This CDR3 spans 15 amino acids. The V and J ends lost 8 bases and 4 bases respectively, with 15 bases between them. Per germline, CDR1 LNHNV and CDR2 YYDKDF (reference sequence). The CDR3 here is CATGGGGIGANVLTF. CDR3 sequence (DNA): TGTGCCACCGGCGGCGGAGGAATCGGGGCCAACGTCCTGACTTTC.

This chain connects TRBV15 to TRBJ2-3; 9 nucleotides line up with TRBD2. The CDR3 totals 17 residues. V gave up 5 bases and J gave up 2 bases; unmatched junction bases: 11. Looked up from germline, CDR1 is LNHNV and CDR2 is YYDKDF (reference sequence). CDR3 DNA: TGTGCCACCAGCCCACGACCCGCTAGCGGGGTCACAGATACGCAGTATTTT. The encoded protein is CATSPRPASGVTDTQYF. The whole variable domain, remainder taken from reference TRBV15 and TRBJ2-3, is DAMVIQNPRYQVTQFGKPVTLSCSQTLNHNVMYWYQQKSSQAPKLLFHYYDKDFNNEADTPDNFQSRRPNTSFCFLDIRSPGLGDTAMYLCATSPRPASGVTDTQYFGPGTRLTVL.

The CDR3 loop is CASSRSGASYNEQFF. CDR3 nucleotide sequence: TGTGCCAGTAGTCGTAGCGGGGCCTCCTACAATGAGCAGTTCTTC. V usage is TRBV19 and J usage is TRBJ2-1; 8 positions match TRBD2. The CDR3 totals 15 residues. Germline values: CDR1 LNHDA, CDR2 SQIVND (reference sequence). J lost 0 bases, V lost 5 bases, and 3 bases had no gene match.

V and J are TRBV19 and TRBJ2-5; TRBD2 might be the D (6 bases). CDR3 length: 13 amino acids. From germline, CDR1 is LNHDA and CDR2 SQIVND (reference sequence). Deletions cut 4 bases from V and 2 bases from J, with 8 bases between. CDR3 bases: TGTGCCAGTAGTACCGGGACTCAAGAGACCCAGTACTTC. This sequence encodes CASSTGTQETQYF.

CDR3 residues: CASRWEQGSSDLTF. CDR3 in DNA: TGTGCCAGCAGATGGGAGCAGGGGTCGTCCGACCTGACTTTC. The chain has TRBV2 and TRBJ2-6; D perhaps matches TRBD1 (6 bases). The CDR3 contains 14 residues. Germline V gene sequence: CDR1 SNHLY, CDR2 FYNNEI. The V end lost 6 bases, the J end lost 15 bases, and 21 bases lay between the germline ends. Drawing the rest from reference TRBV2 and TRBJ2-6, the complete variable domain is EPEVTQTPSHQVTQMGQEVILRCVPISNHLYFYWYRQILGQKVEFLVSFYNNEISEKSEIFDDQFSVERPDGSNFTLKIRSTKLEDSAMYFCASRWEQGSSDLTFGAGSRLTVL.